This T cell receptor (beta chain) was captured by sequencing in a study of response to subunit inactivated influenza vaccine. Study outcomes and limitations: Few new T cells, the authors suggested, are recruited by each seasonal influenza vaccination.

A remark on this clonotype: Its specificity is not known.

The CDR3 has 17 residues. Germline V lookup: CDR1 LGHNA, CDR2 YSLEER. V lost 2 bases, J lost 5 bases, and 15 bases stayed unmatched. MiXCR, applied by TCRdb to the RT-PCR reads, yields one record per CDR3 protein. The table shows almost 250,000 distinct CDR3 sequences, with roughly an eighth occurring only once. The V and J genes are TRBV4-3 and TRBJ2-7; 7 nucleotides line up with TRBD1. The sample was non-naive T cells sorted from PBMCs, taken approximately 15 days before vaccination. The clonotype originates from a man between 45 and 60 years old who received an inactivated influenza vaccine. In DNA form, the CDR3 reads TGCGCCAGCAGCCAATTTTGGCGTACAGGGGAACTCCACGAGCAGTACTTC. It translates to CASSQFWRTGELHEQYF.